This record concerns one TCR beta chain sequence. This table comes from immunoSEQ multiplex PCR, and its TCRdb copy is limited to in-frame clones, with some not included. This repertoire shows roughly 100,000 clones, roughly nine tenths found once; its top ten account for more than 0.85%. This entry comes from a study of T cell changes during pregnancy in multiple sclerosis. CDR3 length: 13 amino acids. Germline lookup yields CDR1 LNHDA and CDR2 SQIVND (reference sequence). Trimming pared 4 bases from V and 3 bases from J, leaving 10 bases between. V usage is TRBV19 and J usage is TRBJ2-7, with D possibly TRBD1 on 5 matching bases. The sequence came from a female donor with multiple sclerosis, enrolled in a pregnancy study. The sequencing used peripheral blood, collected after pregnancy. CDR3 sequence: CASSKGRVYEQYF. CDR3 nucleotide sequence: TGTGCCAGTAGTAAGGGCAGGGTCTACGAGCAGTACTTC.